These 16 T cell receptor beta chains share one sample of origin, sequenced in a study of siplizumab effects on memory and regulatory T cells. The protocol was immunoSEQ multiplex PCR, while the TCRdb copy is restricted to in-frame clones and leaves out a portion. The data hold some 100,000 clones, with 80% to 95% observed a single time. The sample comprised CD4+ T cells sorted from blood. The receptors derive from a human donor in good health. Some clones in this sample may be carry-over from other donors' samples.

This chain links TRBV7-9 with TRBJ2-5; D is undetermined. Trimming stripped 2 bases from V and 2 bases from J, with 15 bases between. Per the germline V gene, CDR1 is SEHNR and CDR2 is FQNEAQ (reference sequence). The CDR3 extends over 16 amino acids. The CDR3 protein is CASSLSGPSGQETQYF. The DNA for the CDR3 is TGTGCCAGCAGCTTATCTGGGCCGAGTGGGCAAGAGACCCAGTACTTC.

The chain links TRBV14 to TRBJ2-7; tentative D call: TRBD2 (6 bases). Trimming shortened V by 5 bases and J by 7 bases, and 9 bases separated the two germline ends. This CDR3 is built from 11 residues. Germline CDR1 and CDR2: SGHDN and FVKESK. CDR3 nucleotides: TGTGCCAGCAGCGGGAGGTGGGAGCAGTACTTC. This gives the protein CASSGRWEQYF.

As DNA, the CDR3 is TGTGCCAGCAGCGTAGCCGGACGGGGGGGAGATACGCAGTATTTT. Encoded protein: CASSVAGRGGDTQYF. The V call is TRBV9, the J call TRBJ2-3, with TRBD2 matching over 8 bases. Germline V lookup: CDR1 SGDLS, CDR2 YYNGEE. After removal of 0 bases from V and 5 bases from J, the junction contained 5 bases not matched to a gene. CDR3 size: 15 residues.

The V and J genes are TRBV7-9 and TRBJ2-3; 7 nucleotides align to TRBD2. V was clipped by 1 base and J by 1 base; unmatched bases: 11. The CDR3 has 18 residues. CDR1 SEHNR and CDR2 FQNEAQ come from the germline V gene (reference sequence). The CDR3 region has the DNA TGTGCCAGCAGCTTAGACCCGGGCGGGAGCAGGGGCACAGATACGCAGTATTTT. It yields the protein CASSLDPGGSRGTDTQYF.

Comments on this clone: At the DNA level, this CDR3 is encoded by other sequences in the same sample as well. This chain uses TRBV4-1 with TRBJ1-2; unclear D gene. Trimming pared 4 bases from V and 7 bases from J, leaving 13 bases between. Germline V gene data show CDR1 as MGHRA and CDR2 as YSYEKL. This CDR3 is built from 13 residues. The CDR3 sequence is CASSPSMLAGYTF. The CDR3, as DNA: TGCGCCAGCAGCCCCTCGATGTTGGCTGGCTACACCTTC.

This clone was seen a single time. The rearrangement links TRBV19 to TRBJ2-5; D is undetermined. The germline CDR1 and CDR2 sequences are LNHDA and SQIVND (reference sequence). The V end lost 3 bases, the J end lost 1 base, and 9 bases lay between the germline ends. This CDR3 is 14 amino acids long. The CDR3 spells CASSMSGLQETQYF. CDR3 nucleotide sequence: TGTGCCAGTAGTATGTCCGGGCTCCAAGAGACCCAGTACTTC.

About this clone itself: A junction boundary mismatches the germline segment, possibly from a read error. This sequence joins TRBV2 and TRBJ2-3; weak D call: TRBD2 (6 bases). The CDR3 totals 18 residues. Per germline, CDR1 SNHLY and CDR2 FYNNEI. The DNA of the CDR3 is TGTGCCAACACCGGGACTTGGGGGTTAGGGCAAGGCACATATACGCAGTATTTT. Its protein is CANTGTWGLGQGTYTQYF. Complete variable domain (other parts from reference TRBV2 and TRBJ2-3): EPEVTQTPSHQVTQMGQEVILRCVPISNHLYFYWYRQILGQKVEFLVSFYNNEISEKSEIFDDQFSVERPDGSNFTLKIRSTKLEDSAMYFCANTGTWGLGQGTYTQYFGPGTRLTVL.

The rearrangement joins TRBV4-1 to TRBJ2-2; TRBD2 matches 9 bases. Looked up from germline, CDR1 is MGHRA and CDR2 is YSYEKL. The CDR3 extends over 18 amino acids. J lost 4 bases, V lost 6 bases, and 15 bases had no gene match. The CDR3 reads CASSHPLRLAGPTGELFF. CDR3 in DNA: TGCGCCAGCAGTCATCCCCTGAGGCTAGCGGGACCCACCGGGGAGCTGTTTTTT.

This clone was seen only a few times. The chain combines TRBV28 with TRBJ2-7; no definite D call. CDR3 size: 11 residues. V was clipped by 4 bases and J by 7 bases, with 8 bases between them. CDR1 and CDR2 (germline): MDHEN, SYDVKM. The CDR3 spells CASSSQHEQYF. The CDR3 nucleotides are TGTGCCAGCAGTTCCCAGCATGAGCAGTACTTC.

The V and J genes are TRBV2 and TRBJ2-5; 9 bases match TRBD2. CDR3 length equals 16 residues. The V gene's germline CDR1 is SNHLY and CDR2 FYNNEI. V trimming: 2 bases; J trimming: 4 bases; junction bases outside the gene matches: 8. CDR3 nucleotide sequence: TGTGCCAGCAGTGAACGGAGCGGGGGGCAGGGAGAGACCCAGTACTTC. It translates to CASSERSGGQGETQYF.

The chain carries TRBV5-4 and TRBJ2-1, with 7 bases identical to TRBD2. V gave up 1 base and J gave up 6 bases; unmatched junction bases: 7. The V gene's germline CDR1 is SGHNT and CDR2 YYREEE (reference sequence). The CDR3 extends over 15 amino acids. The CDR3 DNA reads as TGTGCCAGCAGCTTGCGCGCGGGAGAGTCCAATGAGCAGTTCTTC. Amino acid sequence: CASSLRAGESNEQFF. Full variable domain (outside the CDR3, taken from reference TRBV5-4 and TRBJ2-1): ETGVTQSPTHLIKTRGQQVTLRCSSQSGHNTVSWYQQALGQGPQFIFQYYREEENGRGNFPPRFSGLQFPNYSSELNVNALELDDSALYLCASSLRAGESNEQFFGPGTRLTVL.

V is TRBV7-3 and J is TRBJ2-2; D tentatively reads TRBD1 or TRBD2 (5 bases each). This CDR3 comprises 14 residues. The V end lost 6 bases, the J end lost 5 bases, and 13 bases lay between the germline ends. Germline V gene lookup returns CDR1 SGHTA and CDR2 FQGTGA. CDR3 bases: TGTGCCAGCAGTCTCCGCAGGGAGACCGGGGAGCTGTTTTTT. This gives the protein CASSLRRETGELFF.

The chain carries TRBV11-2 and TRBJ2-7; D is possibly TRBD2 (5 bases). Germline CDR1 is SGHAT and CDR2 is FQNNGV. The V end lost 4 bases, the J end lost 4 bases, and 11 bases lay between the germline ends. The CDR3 consists of 13 residues. The CDR3 sequence is CASSSNGVYEQYF. The CDR3 nucleotides read TGTGCCAGCAGCTCAAACGGGGTTTACGAGCAGTACTTC.

There are a few counts of this clone. This rearrangement joins TRBV4-1 to TRBJ2-4, with D possibly being TRBD1 or TRBD2 (5 bases each). Trimming removed 4 bases from V and 9 bases from J, with 10 bases in between. The CDR3 runs 12 residues. Germline-derived CDR1 and CDR2 are MGHRA and YSYEKL. CDR3 DNA: TGCGCCAGCAGCCGCCCGGGGCCCATTCAGTACTTC. Translating it yields CASSRPGPIQYF.

The chain employs TRBV28 and TRBJ1-5; D call uncertain. The CDR3 contains 18 residues. Trimming stripped 3 bases from V and 1 base from J, with 19 bases between. Germline V lookup: CDR1 MDHEN, CDR2 SYDVKM. CDR3 coding DNA: TGTGCCAGCAGTTTCCCCTCGTGGGGAACAAGAAGCAATCAGCCCCAGCATTTT. Amino acid sequence: CASSFPSWGTRSNQPQHF.

This clone was observed a single time. The rearrangement links TRBV5-4 to TRBJ1-3; tentatively, D is TRBD1 (5 bases). V dropped 0 bases and J dropped 0 bases, with 10 bases sitting between them. This CDR3 has 16 residues. Germline V lookup: CDR1 SGHNT, CDR2 YYREEE (reference sequence). In DNA form, the CDR3 reads TGTGCCAGCAGCTTGGAGGGACGGTCCTCTGGAAACACCATATATTTT. Translating gives CASSLEGRSSGNTIYF.